This is a list of T cell receptor beta chains from one sample in a study of early T cells in non-severe SARS-CoV-2 infection. Via MiXCR, TCRdb re-called the 5' RACE reads, giving one row per CDR3 protein. Altogether tens of thousands of distinct CDR3 sequences are present, about 3.9% being singletons, with the ten largest covering less than 12%. Sequencing input: whole blood. The receptor source for this set is an adult who was a healthcare worker with PCR-confirmed SARS-CoV-2 infection or an uninfected control (not recorded which). Each CDR3 is given with its conserved first and last residue. A D gene is named only where the DNA matches it firmly. Size values are once, few and many counts, or a class for expanded clones, and some rows have none.

many,TRBJ2-4,NA,TRBV21-1,15,CASTDETGAKNIQYF,TGTGCCAGCACCGACGAGACAGGGGCCAAAAACATTCAGTACTTC
many,TRBJ2-5,NA,TRBV7-2,16,CASSSPGSGRQETQYF,TGTGCCAGCAGCTCCCCGGGGAGCGGAAGACAAGAGACCCAGTACTTC
many,TRBJ2-7,NA,TRBV7-2,13,CASSLGATYEQYF,TGTGCCAGCAGCTTAGGGGCTACCTACGAGCAGTACTTC
few,TRBJ2-3,NA,TRBV19,16,CASSPLRDSITDTQYF,TGTGCCAGCTCCCCCCTCCGGGATTCCATCACAGATACGCAGTATTTT
many,TRBJ2-5,TRBD2,TRBV24-1,15,CATSDGSGSRETQYF,TGTGCCACCAGTGATGGGAGCGGGAGCCGGGAGACCCAGTACTTC
few,TRBJ2-3,NA,TRBV7-9,15,CASSLASGFSDTQYF,TGTGCCAGCAGCTTAGCTTCGGGGTTCTCAGATACGCAGTATTTT
many,TRBJ1-4,NA,TRBV27,14,CASSTPGVGEKLFF,TGTGCCAGCAGTACTCCCGGGGTAGGGGAAAAACTGTTTTTT
NA,TRBJ2-3,TRBD2,TRBV7-8,15,CASSFSGSVTDTQYF,TGTGCCAGCAGCTTTAGCGGGAGCGTTACAGATACGCAGTATTTT
many,TRBJ1-1,TRBD1,TRBV3-1,13,CASSQDRGRVAFF,TGTGCCAGCAGCCAAGACAGGGGGCGGGTAGCTTTCTTT
many,TRBJ2-2,NA,TRBV19,14,CASSIVSNTGELFF,TGTGCCAGTAGTATAGTTTCGAACACCGGGGAGCTGTTTTTT
many,TRBJ2-5,NA,TRBV29-1,13,CSVSWSKGETQYF,TGCAGCGTTTCCTGGAGCAAGGGGGAGACCCAGTACTTC
many,TRBJ2-7,NA,TRBV3-1,13,CASSQSGPYEQYF,TGTGCCAGCAGCCAGAGCGGGCCCTACGAGCAGTACTTC
many,TRBJ1-5,NA,TRBV6-2/TRBV6-3,15,CASSYVGPGGQPQHF,TGTGCCAGCAGTTACGTGGGCCCGGGAGGTCAGCCCCAGCATTTT
many,TRBJ2-1,TRBD2,TRBV20-1,13,CSNKRGYYNEQFF,TGCAGTAACAAGCGGGGGTACTACAATGAGCAGTTCTTC
many,TRBJ2-3,NA,TRBV3-1,15,CASSLRRQNTDTQYF,TGTGCCAGCAGCCTGAGGAGACAGAACACAGATACGCAGTATTTT
many,TRBJ1-6,NA,TRBV29-1,14,CSVGREGRYSPLHF,TGCAGCGTTGGCCGAGAAGGACGGTATTCACCCCTCCACTTT
few,TRBJ2-5,TRBD1,TRBV24-1,12,CATEDRAETQYF,TGTGCCACCGAGGACAGGGCGGAGACCCAGTACTTC
many,TRBJ2-5,TRBD2,TRBV4-1,16,CASSHGLAGVLETQYF,TGCGCCAGCAGCCACGGACTAGCGGGAGTTCTGGAGACCCAGTACTTC
medium-sized,TRBJ2-1,NA,TRBV6-2/TRBV6-3,14,CASRGQTSYNEQFF,TGTGCCTCCCGAGGACAGACCTCCTACAATGAGCAGTTCTTC
NA,TRBJ1-5,NA,TRBV12-3/TRBV12-4,15,CASSLVPNSNQPQHF,TGTGCCAGCAGTTTAGTTCCGAATAGCAATCAGCCCCAGCATTTT
many,TRBJ2-1,TRBD2,TRBV10-2,14,CASRGLAGHNEQFF,TGCGCCAGCAGGGGGCTAGCGGGGCACAATGAGCAGTTCTTC
NA,TRBJ2-3,NA,TRBV14,16,CASSPITSRPTDTQYF,TGTGCCAGCAGCCCAATAACTAGCCGTCCCACAGATACGCAGTATTTT
many,TRBJ2-2,NA,TRBV7-8,17,CASSLVQSGGYTGELFF,TGTGCCAGCAGCTTAGTGCAGAGCGGAGGGTACACCGGGGAGCTGTTTTTT
many,TRBJ1-1,TRBD1,TRBV4-2,16,CASSQEGRTGGTEAFF,TGTGCCAGCAGCCAAGAGGGCCGGACAGGGGGCACTGAAGCTTTCTTT
few,TRBJ2-1,NA,TRBV7-2,15,CASSLDGRPYNEQFF,TGTGCCAGCAGCTTAGACGGGCGGCCCTACAATGAGCAGTTCTTC
NA,TRBJ1-6,TRBD1,TRBV4-3,17,CASSQTTGTGWNSPLHF,TGCGCCAGCAGCCAGACTACTGGGACAGGATGGAATTCACCCCTCCACTTT
many,TRBJ1-1,NA,TRBV7-9,13,CASSFREAGEAFF,TGTGCCAGCAGCTTTCGGGAGGCTGGTGAAGCTTTCTTT
many,TRBJ2-7,TRBD1,TRBV20-1,12,CSATTGWYEQYF,TGCAGTGCAACGACAGGGTGGTACGAGCAGTACTTC
NA,TRBJ2-3,NA,TRBV7-8,14,CASSLVTAEDTQYF,TGTGCCAGCAGCTTAGTAACGGCAGAAGATACGCAGTATTTT